The present TCR beta chain was sequenced within a study of blood T cell repertoires in COVID-19. Study background: Collection of acute and convalescent COVID-19 samples took place in the United States, Italy and Spain. PBMCs, B-cell-depleted T cells, or T cells provided the cDNA or gDNA that made up the material.

V lost 0 bases to trimming and J lost 0 bases, with 13 bases between them. This CDR3 is 16 amino acids long. The germline gives CDR1 SGHRS, CDR2 YFSETQ. Sequencing used immunoSEQ multiplex PCR; TCRdb keeps in-frame clones, though not all of them. The table includes about 120,000 clones, around 90% detected once. This TCR was recovered from a human donor in a cohort sampled during active COVID-19. This chain joins TRBV5-1 and TRBJ2-7, with a tentative D call TRBD1 (5 bases). The specimen sequenced was peripheral blood. The CDR3 coding sequence is TGCGCCAGCAGCTTGGATACAGGAAGGAGCTCCTACGAGCAGTACTTC. This encodes CASSLDTGRSSYEQYF. Using reference TRBV5-1 and TRBJ2-7 for the parts outside the CDR3, the full variable domain is KAGVTQTPRYLIKTRGQQVTLSCSPISGHRSVSWYQQTPGQGLQFLFEYFSETQRNKGNFPGRFSGRQFSNSRSEMNVSTLELGDSALYLCASSLDTGRSSYEQYFGPGTRLTVT.